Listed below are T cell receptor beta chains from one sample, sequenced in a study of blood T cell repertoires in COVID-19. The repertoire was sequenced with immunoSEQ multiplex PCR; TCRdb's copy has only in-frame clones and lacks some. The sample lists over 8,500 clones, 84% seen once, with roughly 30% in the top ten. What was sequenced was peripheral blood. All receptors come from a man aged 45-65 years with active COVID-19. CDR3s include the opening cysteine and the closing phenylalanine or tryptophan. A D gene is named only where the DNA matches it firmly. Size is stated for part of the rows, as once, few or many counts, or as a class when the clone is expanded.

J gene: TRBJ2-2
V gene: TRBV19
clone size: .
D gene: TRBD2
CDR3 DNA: TGTGCCAGTAGTATAGCCGGGGGGACCGGGGAGCTGTTTTTT
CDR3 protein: CASSIAGGTGELFF

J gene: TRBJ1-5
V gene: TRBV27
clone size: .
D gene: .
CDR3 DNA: TGTGCCAGCAGTTTAACGGGACTGGACGGCAATCAGCCCCAGCATTTT
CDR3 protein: CASSLTGLDGNQPQHF

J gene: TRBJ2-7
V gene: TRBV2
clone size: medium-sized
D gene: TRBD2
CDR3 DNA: TGTGCCAGCAGTGAAGGGGCGGGGGGCGATGCCTACGAGCAGTACTTC
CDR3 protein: CASSEGAGGDAYEQYF

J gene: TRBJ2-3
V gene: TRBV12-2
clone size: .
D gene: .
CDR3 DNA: TGTGCAAGTCGCCAACAGGGTGGAGGAGGAACAGATACGCAGTATTTT
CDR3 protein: CASRQQGGGGTDTQYF

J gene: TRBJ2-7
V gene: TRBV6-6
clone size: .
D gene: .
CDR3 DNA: TGTGCCAGCAGTTACCACTTCGACGAGCAGTACTTC
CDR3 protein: CASSYHFDEQYF

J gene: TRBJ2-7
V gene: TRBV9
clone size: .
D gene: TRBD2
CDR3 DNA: TGTGCCAGCAGCGCCGGGACTAGCGGGAGGGACGAGCAGTACTTC
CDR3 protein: CASSAGTSGRDEQYF

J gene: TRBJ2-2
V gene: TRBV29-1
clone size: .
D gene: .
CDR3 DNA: TGCAGCGTTGAAGATTGGCAGAACACCGGGGAGCTGTTTTTT
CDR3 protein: CSVEDWQNTGELFF

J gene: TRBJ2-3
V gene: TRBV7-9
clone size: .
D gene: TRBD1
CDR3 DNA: TGTGCCAGCAGCGGTATACAGGACAGGGCCCCAGATACGCAGTATTTT
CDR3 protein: CASSGIQDRAPDTQYF

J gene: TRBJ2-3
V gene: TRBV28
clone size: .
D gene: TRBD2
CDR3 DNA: TGTGCCAGCAGTTTACGATACCGGACTAGCGGGAGGTTGACTTCCACAGATACGCAGTATTTT
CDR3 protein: CASSLRYRTSGRLTSTDTQYF

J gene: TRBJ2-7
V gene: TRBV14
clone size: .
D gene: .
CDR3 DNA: TGTGCCAGCAGCCAGGGAGTTGGCGAGCAGTACTTC
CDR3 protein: CASSQGVGEQYF

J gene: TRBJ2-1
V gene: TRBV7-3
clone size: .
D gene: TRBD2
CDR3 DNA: TGTGCCAGCAGCTTAGGACTAGGAACCTACAATGAGCAGTTCTTC
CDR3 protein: CASSLGLGTYNEQFF

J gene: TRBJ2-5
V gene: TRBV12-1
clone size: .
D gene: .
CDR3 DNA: TGTGCCAGCAGCTTTGCGGAACGCGGGAGGGCCCAAGAGACCCAGTACTTC
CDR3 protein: CASSFAERGRAQETQYF

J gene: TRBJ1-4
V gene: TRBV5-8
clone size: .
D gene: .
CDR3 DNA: TGTGCCAGCAGCTTGGGGGGGCTTCTTGAAAAACTGTTTTTT
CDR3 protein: CASSLGGLLEKLFF

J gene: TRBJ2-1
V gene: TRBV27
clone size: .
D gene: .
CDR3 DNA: TGTGCCAGCAGTTCCTTCAATGAGCAGTTCTTC
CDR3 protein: CASSSFNEQFF

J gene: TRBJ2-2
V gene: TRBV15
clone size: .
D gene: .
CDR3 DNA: TGTGCCACTCAGGGGATGAATGGAATCGGGGAGCTGTTTTTT
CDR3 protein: CATQGMNGIGELFF

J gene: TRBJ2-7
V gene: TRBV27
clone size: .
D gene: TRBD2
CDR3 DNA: TGTGCCAGCAGTTTGGCGGGAGGGCTCGACGAGCAGTACTTC
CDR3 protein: CASSLAGGLDEQYF

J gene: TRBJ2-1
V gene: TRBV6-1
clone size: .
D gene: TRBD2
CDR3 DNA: TGTGCCAGCAGTGAATACGCCGGGACTAGCGGGAGCAATGAGCAGTTCTTC
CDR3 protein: CASSEYAGTSGSNEQFF

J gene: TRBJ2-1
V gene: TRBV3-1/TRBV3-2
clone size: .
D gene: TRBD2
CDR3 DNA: TGTGCCAGCAGCCACGAATCGGCGGGAGCTCTCAATGAGCAGTTCTTC
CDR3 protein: CASSHESAGALNEQFF

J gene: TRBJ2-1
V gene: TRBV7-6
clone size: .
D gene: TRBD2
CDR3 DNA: TGTGCCAGCAGTATTTTAGCGGGAGGCCTTCGGAATGAGCAGTTCTTC
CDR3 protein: CASSILAGGLRNEQFF

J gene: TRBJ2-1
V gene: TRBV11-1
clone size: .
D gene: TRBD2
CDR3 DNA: TGTGCCAGCAGCTTTCTAGCGGGAGTAGGTGAGCAGTTCTTC
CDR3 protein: CASSFLAGVGEQFF

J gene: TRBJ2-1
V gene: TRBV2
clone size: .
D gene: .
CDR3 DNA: TGTGCCAGCAGTCCCCCTGGAAAACTAAACAATGAGCAGTTCTTC
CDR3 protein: CASSPPGKLNNEQFF

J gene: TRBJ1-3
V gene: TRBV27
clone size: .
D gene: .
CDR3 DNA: TGTGCCAGCAGTCTGACAGTGCCCTCTGGAAACACCATATATTTT
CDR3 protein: CASSLTVPSGNTIYF

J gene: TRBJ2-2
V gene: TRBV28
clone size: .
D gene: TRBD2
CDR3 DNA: TGTGCCAGCAGCGGGACTAGCGGGAACCGGGCCGGGGAGCTGTTTTTT
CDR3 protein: CASSGTSGNRAGELFF

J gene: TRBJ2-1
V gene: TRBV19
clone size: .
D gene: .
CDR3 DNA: TGTGCCAGTAGTATAGATAACGGGGTTGAGCAGTTCTTC
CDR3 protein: CASSIDNGVEQFF

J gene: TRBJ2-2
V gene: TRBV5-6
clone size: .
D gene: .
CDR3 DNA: TGTGCCAGCAGCTTGGCCCTCGGGGAGCTGTTTTTT
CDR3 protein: CASSLALGELFF

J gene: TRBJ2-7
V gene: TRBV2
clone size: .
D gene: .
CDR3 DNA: TGTGCCAGCAGCGCCGAATCGGCGGGGCAGTACTTC
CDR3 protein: CASSAESAGQYF

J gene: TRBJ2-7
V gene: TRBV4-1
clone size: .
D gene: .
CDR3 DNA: TGCGCCAGCAGCCAATTAGGGGTCACCTACGAGCAGTACTTC
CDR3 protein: CASSQLGVTYEQYF

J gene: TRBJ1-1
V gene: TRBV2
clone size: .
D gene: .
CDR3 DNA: TGTGCCAGCAGTGTCGGACAGATGAACACTGAAGCTTTCTTT
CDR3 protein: CASSVGQMNTEAFF

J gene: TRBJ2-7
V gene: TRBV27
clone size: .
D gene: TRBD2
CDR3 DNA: TGTGCCAGCAGTATTCGGACTAGCGGAACCTACGAGCAGTACTTC
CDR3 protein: CASSIRTSGTYEQYF

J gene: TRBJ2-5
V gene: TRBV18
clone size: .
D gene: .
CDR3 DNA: TGTGCCAGCTCACTCGAGGAGACCCAGTACTTC
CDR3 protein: CASSLEETQYF

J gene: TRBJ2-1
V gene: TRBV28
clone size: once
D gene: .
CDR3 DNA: TGTGCCAGCAGGGGAGACTCCGATAGGTCCTACAATGAGCAGTTCTTC
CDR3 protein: CASRGDSDRSYNEQFF

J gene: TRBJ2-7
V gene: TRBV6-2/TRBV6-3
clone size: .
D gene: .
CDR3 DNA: TGTGCCAGCAGTTACAGCGGAGCTACGCGCGAGCAGTACTTC
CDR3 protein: CASSYSGATREQYF

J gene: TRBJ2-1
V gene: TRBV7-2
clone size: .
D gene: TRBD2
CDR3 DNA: TGTGCCAGCAGCTTAGGTGGGGCGGGAGTAATTTTTTCGTATGAGCAGTTCTTC
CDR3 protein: CASSLGGAGVIFSYEQFF

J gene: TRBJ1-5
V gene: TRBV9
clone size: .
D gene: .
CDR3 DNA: TGTGCCAGCAGCGTAGGGCCGGAGAATCAGCCCCAGCATTTT
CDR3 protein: CASSVGPENQPQHF

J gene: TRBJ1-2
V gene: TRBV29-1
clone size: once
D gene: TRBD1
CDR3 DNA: TGCAGCGTACGCTGGACAGGGGACTATGGCTACACCTTC
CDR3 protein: CSVRWTGDYGYTF

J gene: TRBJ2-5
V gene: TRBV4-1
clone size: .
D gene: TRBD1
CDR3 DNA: TGCGCCAGCAGCCAACCGGGACAGGGGGTTCAAGAGACCCAGTACTTC
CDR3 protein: CASSQPGQGVQETQYF

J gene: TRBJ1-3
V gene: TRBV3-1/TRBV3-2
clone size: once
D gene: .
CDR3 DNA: TGTGCCAGCAGCCGGGGGGGATCTGGAAACACCATATATTTT
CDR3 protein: CASSRGGSGNTIYF

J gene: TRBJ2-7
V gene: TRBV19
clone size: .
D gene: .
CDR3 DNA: TGTGCCAGTAGTTACCGGCTCGGGGTCGAGCAGTACTTC
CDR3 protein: CASSYRLGVEQYF

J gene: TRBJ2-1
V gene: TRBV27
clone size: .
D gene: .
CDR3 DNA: TGTGCCAGCAGTTCTAGGGAGGCACAGTTCTTC
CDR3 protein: CASSSREAQFF

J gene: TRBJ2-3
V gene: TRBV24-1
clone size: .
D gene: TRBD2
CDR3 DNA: TGTGCCACCAGTGACACGGGACTAGCGGGCACAGATACGCAGTATTTT
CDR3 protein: CATSDTGLAGTDTQYF

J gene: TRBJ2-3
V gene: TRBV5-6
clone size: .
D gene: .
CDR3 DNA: TGTGCCAGCCACAGCGTGGTAGGGAGGAGCACAGATACGCAGTATTTT
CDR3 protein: CASHSVVGRSTDTQYF

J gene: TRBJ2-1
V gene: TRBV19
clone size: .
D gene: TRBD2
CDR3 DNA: TGTGCCACCAGACTAGCGTCCTACAATGAGCAGTTCTTC
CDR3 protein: CATRLASYNEQFF

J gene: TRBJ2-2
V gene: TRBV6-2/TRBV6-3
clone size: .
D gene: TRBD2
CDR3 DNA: TGTGCCAGCAGTTATAATTTGCGGGAGATCTCCGGGGAGCTGTTTTTT
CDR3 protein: CASSYNLREISGELFF

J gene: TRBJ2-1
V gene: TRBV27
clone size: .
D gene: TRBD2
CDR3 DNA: TGTGCCAGCAGTTTCGCTAGCGGGAGTTTATATAATGAGCAGTTCTTC
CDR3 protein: CASSFASGSLYNEQFF

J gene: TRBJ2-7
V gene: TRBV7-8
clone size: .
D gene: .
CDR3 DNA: TGTGCCAGCAGCTTAGACTCGGGGTCGGCCTCCGAGCAGTACTTC
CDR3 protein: CASSLDSGSASEQYF

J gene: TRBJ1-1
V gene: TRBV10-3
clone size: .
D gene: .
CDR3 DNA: TGTGCCACGACCGGGGAGGGGTTGTCTGAAGCTTTCTTT
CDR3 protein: CATTGEGLSEAFF

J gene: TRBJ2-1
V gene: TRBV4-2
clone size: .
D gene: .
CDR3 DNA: TGTGCCAGCAGCTACGGTTCGTACAATGAGCAGTTCTTC
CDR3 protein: CASSYGSYNEQFF

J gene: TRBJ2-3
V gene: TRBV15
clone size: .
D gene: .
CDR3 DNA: TGTGCCACCAGCAGAGGGACAGAACTTATCACAGATACCTACCTGGGTCCCTTTTTT
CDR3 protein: CATSRGTELITDTYLGPFF

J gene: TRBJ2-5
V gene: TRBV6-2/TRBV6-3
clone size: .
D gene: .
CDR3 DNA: TGTGCCAGCAGTTATGGGCCACAGACCCAGTACTTC
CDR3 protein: CASSYGPQTQYF

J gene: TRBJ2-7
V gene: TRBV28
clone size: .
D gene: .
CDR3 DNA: TGTGCCAGCAGTTTATCGACCGGGACCTACGAGCAGTACTTC
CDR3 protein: CASSLSTGTYEQYF

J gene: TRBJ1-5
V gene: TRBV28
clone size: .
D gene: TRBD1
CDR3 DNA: TGTGCCAGCAGTTCCCCTTGGACAGGGGGCAATCAGCCCCAGCATTTT
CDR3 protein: CASSSPWTGGNQPQHF

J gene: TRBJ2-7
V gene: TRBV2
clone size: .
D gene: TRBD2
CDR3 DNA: TGTGCCAGCAACCAAGCGGGGGTTACCTACGAGCAGTACTTC
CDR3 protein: CASNQAGVTYEQYF

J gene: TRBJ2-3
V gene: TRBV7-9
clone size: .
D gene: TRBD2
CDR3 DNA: TGTGCCAGCAGCCCGCAAGCGGGGGCTGCAGATACGCAGTATTTT
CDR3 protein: CASSPQAGAADTQYF